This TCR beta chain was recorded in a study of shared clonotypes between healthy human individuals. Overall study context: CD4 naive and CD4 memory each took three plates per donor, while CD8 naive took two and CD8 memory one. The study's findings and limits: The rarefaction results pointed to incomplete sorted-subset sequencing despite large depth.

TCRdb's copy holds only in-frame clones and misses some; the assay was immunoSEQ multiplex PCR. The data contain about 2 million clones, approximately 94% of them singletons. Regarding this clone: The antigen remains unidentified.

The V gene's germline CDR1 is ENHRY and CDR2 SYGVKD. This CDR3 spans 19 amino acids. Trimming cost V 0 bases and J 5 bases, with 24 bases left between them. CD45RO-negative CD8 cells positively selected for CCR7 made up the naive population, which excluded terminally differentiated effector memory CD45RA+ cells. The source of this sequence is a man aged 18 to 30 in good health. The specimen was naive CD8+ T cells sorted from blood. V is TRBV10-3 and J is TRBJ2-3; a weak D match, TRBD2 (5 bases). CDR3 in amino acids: CAISESLGVAIGEGDTQYF. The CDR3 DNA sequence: TGTGCCATCAGTGAGTCATTGGGAGTGGCGATTGGAGAGGGAGATACGCAGTATTTT.